Included here is one T cell receptor (beta chain) sequence, with context. Its antigen is unknown. The entry originates in a study of shared clonotypes between healthy human individuals. Study-level points and caveats: Shared clonotypes: roughly 4.7% naive CD4, roughly 3.5% naive CD8, under 2.5% memory CD4, 0.4% to 0.45% memory CD8.

Germline V gene data show CDR1 as LNHNV and CDR2 as YYDKDF (reference sequence). This CDR3 is 17 amino acids long. The V and J ends lost 1 base and 6 bases, in that order; junction bases with no gene match: 4. Deep-level assay runs were performed. Sorted-subset replicate PCR reactions were performed with approximately 200 ng DNA, corresponding to 30,000 or so T cell genomes. Sequencing was performed with immunoSEQ multiplex PCR; in TCRdb, only in-frame clones are kept and a portion is missing. The table lists hundreds of thousands of clones, nearly 95% of them singletons. Selected positively for CCR7 and CD45RO-negative, naive CD8 cells excluded terminally differentiated effector memory CD45RA+ cells. Caucasian adults living in Nashville, Tennessee, provided all samples.

The chain recombines TRBV15 with TRBJ2-3; TRBD2 matches at 16 bases. Sequenced input: naive CD8+ T cells sorted from blood. This receptor was taken from a man aged 25-45 years in good health. CDR3 nucleotides: TGTGCCACCAGCAGAGTGCAGGGACTAGCGGGAGGGGATACGCAGTATTTT. Residues: CATSRVQGLAGGDTQYF. Supplemented by reference TRBV15 and TRBJ2-3, the full variable domain reads DAMVIQNPRYQVTQFGKPVTLSCSQTLNHNVMYWYQQKSSQAPKLLFHYYDKDFNNEADTPDNFQSRRPNTSFCFLDIRSPGLGDTAMYLCATSRVQGLAGGDTQYFGPGTRLTVL.